The rows below give T cell receptor beta chains drawn from one sample of a study of CXCR3-negative and CXCR3-positive naive CD8 T cells. TCRdb re-analyzed the 5' RACE reads; it lists each CDR3 protein once, without DNA. This table lists over 150,000 distinct CDR3 sequences. The sample was naive CXCR3+ CD8+ T cells from blood. These receptors were obtained from a human donor in good health. Some clones in this sample may be carry-over from other donors' samples. The CDR3 runs from the conserved cysteine through the conserved F or W.

CDR3 length,J gene,V gene,CDR3 protein
15,TRBJ1-2,TRBV5-1,CASSLEPTAAYGYTF
16,TRBJ2-1,TRBV15,CATSRTGTSGANEQFF
13,TRBJ2-1,TRBV9,CASSPGALNEQFF
15,TRBJ2-7,TRBV5-1,CASSLNRGFSYEQYF
14,TRBJ2-1,TRBV6-2/TRBV6-3,CASSLGGVYNEQFF
18,TRBJ1-1,TRBV5-1,CASSLDGTGLRMNTEAFF
14,TRBJ2-7,TRBV29-1,CSVPLPGEPYEQYF
12,TRBJ2-7,TRBV30,CAWSVAGNEQYF
14,TRBJ2-1,TRBV15,CATSRVGSPNEQFF
14,TRBJ2-2,TRBV24-1,CATSDQSSPGELFF
14,TRBJ2-2,TRBV12-3/TRBV12-4,CTSSSGTGAGELFF
15,TRBJ1-2,TRBV12-3/TRBV12-4,CASSASTGGVHGYTF
22,TRBJ2-5,TRBV4-1,CASSQGGGGQPGLAGEPETQYF
15,TRBJ2-5,TRBV5-1,CASSLDGQGRETQYF
14,TRBJ2-7,TRBV4-1,CASSQEGGIYEQYF
14,TRBJ2-2,TRBV19,CASSTTGYTGELFF
19,TRBJ2-2,TRBV29-1,CSVTATPGQGAKGTGELFF
16,TRBJ2-3,TRBV11-2,CASSLDVAAETDTQYF
14,TRBJ2-3,TRBV28,CASSLNRYTDTQYF
15,TRBJ1-2,TRBV9,CASSDLGTDAYGYTF
21,TRBJ2-1,TRBV12-2,CASRSARSGFSPRETYNEQFF
17,TRBJ2-2,TRBV7-6,CASSFGLAGVFPGELFF
15,TRBJ2-6,TRBV15,CATSASRAGANVLTF
13,TRBJ2-5,TRBV28,CASSLTGEETQYF
14,TRBJ2-1,TRBV28,CASSSRLVPNEQFF
14,TRBJ2-5,TRBV5-5,CASSWGQIQETQYF
15,TRBJ1-6,TRBV12-3/TRBV12-4,CASVDGTENNSPLHF